One TCR beta chain is described in this entry. The CDR3 covers 15 residues. Deletions cut 4 bases from V and 4 bases from J, with 13 bases between. Germline values: CDR1 LGHNA, CDR2 YNFKEQ. Some clones are missing from TCRdb's copy, which holds only in-frame ones; the method was immunoSEQ multiplex PCR. The table lists over 120,000 clones, 65% to 90% of them singletons. This record belongs to a study of blood T cell repertoires in COVID-19. Study information: Samples taken during acute and convalescent COVID-19 were collected in the United States, Italy and Spain. T cells, B-cell-depleted T cells, or PBMCs supplied cDNA or gDNA.

Input material: peripheral blood. This clonotype was obtained from a human donor in a cohort sampled during active COVID-19. The chain combines TRBV4-2 with TRBJ2-2; D is possibly TRBD1 or TRBD2 (6 bases each). CDR3: CASSRDRRGTGELFF. CDR3 nucleotides: TGTGCCAGCAGCCGAGACAGGAGGGGCACCGGGGAGCTGTTTTTT.